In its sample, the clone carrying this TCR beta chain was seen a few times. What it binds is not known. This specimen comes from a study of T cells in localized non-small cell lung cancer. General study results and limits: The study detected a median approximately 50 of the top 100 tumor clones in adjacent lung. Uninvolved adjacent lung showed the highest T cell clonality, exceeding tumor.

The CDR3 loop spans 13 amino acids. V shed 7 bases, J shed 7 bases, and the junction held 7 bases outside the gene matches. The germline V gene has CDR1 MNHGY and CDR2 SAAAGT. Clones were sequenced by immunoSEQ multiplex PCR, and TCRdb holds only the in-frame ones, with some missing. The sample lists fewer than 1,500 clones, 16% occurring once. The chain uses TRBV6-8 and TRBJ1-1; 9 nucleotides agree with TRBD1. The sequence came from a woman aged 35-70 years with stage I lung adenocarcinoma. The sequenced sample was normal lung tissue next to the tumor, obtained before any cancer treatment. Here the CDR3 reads CASILTGGHEAFF. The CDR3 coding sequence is TGTGCCAGCATTTTGACAGGGGGTCATGAAGCTTTCTTT.